The TCR beta chain under discussion was sequenced for a study of blood T cell repertoires in COVID-19. Study context: Samples of COVID-19 (acute and convalescent) were obtained from the United States, Italy and Spain. T cells, B-cell-depleted T cells, or PBMCs provided the cDNA or gDNA that served as material.

Enrollees, 18 to 89 years old, lived in about two dozen US areas. This clone was counted between two and nine times. CDR3 length equals 16 residues. V was clipped by 1 base and J by 2 bases, with 12 bases between them. From germline, CDR1 is LGHDT and CDR2 YNNKEL (reference sequence). The assay was immunoSEQ multiplex PCR, and TCRdb's table has in-frame clones only and misses some. Among approximately 170,000 clones listed, about 85% were seen once. V is TRBV3-1 (or the pseudogene TRBV3-2) and J is TRBJ1-3; D call uncertain. The TCR sequence derives from a woman aged 45-59 years who had recovered from COVID-19. The sequenced material came from PBMCs or T cells enriched from blood (not recorded which). The CDR3 reads CASSQVVAAPGNTIYF. The CDR3 region has the DNA TGTGCCAGCAGCCAAGTAGTAGCAGCTCCTGGAAACACCATATATTTT.